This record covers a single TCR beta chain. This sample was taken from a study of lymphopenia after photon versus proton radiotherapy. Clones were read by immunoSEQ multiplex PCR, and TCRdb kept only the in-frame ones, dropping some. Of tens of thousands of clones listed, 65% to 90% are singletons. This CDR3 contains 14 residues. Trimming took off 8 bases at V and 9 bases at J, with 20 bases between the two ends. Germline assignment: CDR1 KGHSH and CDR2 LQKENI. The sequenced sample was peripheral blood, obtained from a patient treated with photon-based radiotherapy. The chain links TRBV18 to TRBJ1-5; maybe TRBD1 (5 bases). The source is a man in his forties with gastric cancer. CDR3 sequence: CASAGRHDQGPQHF. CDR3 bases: TGTGCCAGCGCGGGACGGCACGACCAGGGGCCCCAGCATTTT.